A single sample gave rise to the 21 T cell receptor beta chains below, sequenced in a study of identifying expanded T cells in peripheral blood. Clones were read by immunoSEQ multiplex PCR, and TCRdb kept only the in-frame ones, dropping some. Of about 81,000 clones listed, about 83% were seen once; the top ten hold around 20%. Sequenced input: blood. The receptors were sampled from a person aged 18 to 75 in good health.

This chain connects TRBV5-4 to TRBJ1-2; tentative D call: TRBD1 (6 bases). This CDR3 is built from 14 residues. From germline, CDR1 is SGHNT and CDR2 YYREEE (reference sequence). V was shortened by 4 bases and J by 0 bases, with 10 bases between the two germline ends. The CDR3 spells CASSQDRSNYGYTF. The CDR3 nucleotides are TGTGCCAGCAGCCAGGACAGATCTAACTATGGCTACACCTTC.

The chain links TRBV11-2 to TRBJ1-1; the D is unclear. The CDR3 has 13 amino acids. The V gene's germline CDR1 is SGHAT and CDR2 FQNNGV. Trimming cost V 0 bases and J 0 bases, with 2 bases left between them. The CDR3 DNA reads TGTGCCAGCAGCTTAGAGTTGAACACTGAAGCTTTCTTT. The encoded protein is CASSLELNTEAFF.

The V gene is TRBV6-5, the J gene TRBJ2-2; maybe TRBD2 (6 bases). Trimming cost V 7 bases and J 1 base, with 13 bases left between them. Germline CDR1 and CDR2: MNHEY and SVGAGI. CDR3 length: 15 residues. CDR3 loop: CASTLGLGNTGELFF. The CDR3 DNA sequence: TGTGCCAGCACCTTGGGACTGGGGAACACCGGGGAGCTGTTTTTT.

The chain is built from TRBV6-5 and TRBJ2-7, with TRBD1 matching 7 bases. Germline-derived CDR1 and CDR2 are MNHEY and SVGAGI. The CDR3 consists of 15 residues. Losses at the gene ends were 7 bases for V and 2 bases for J; bases not matched to a gene: 11. The DNA of the CDR3 is TGTGCCAGCACCATCACCCGGGACAGCCCCTACGAGCAGTACTTC. This gives the protein CASTITRDSPYEQYF.

The chain carries TRBV28 and TRBJ2-1; D unresolved. Germline loops: CDR1 MDHEN, CDR2 SYDVKM. CDR3 length equals 11 residues. Trimming pared 4 bases from V and 9 bases from J, leaving 7 bases between. This chain's CDR3 is CASSSFGEQFF. The CDR3 DNA reads TGTGCCAGCAGTTCCTTTGGTGAGCAGTTCTTC.

The chain joins TRBV7-6 to TRBJ1-4; D may be TRBD1 (5 bases). Germline V gene sequence: CDR1 SGHVS, CDR2 FNYEAQ. This CDR3 comprises 15 residues. Trimming pared 0 bases from V and 3 bases from J, leaving 8 bases between. In nucleotides, the CDR3 is TGTGCCAGCAGCTTAGCAGGGGCCCCTAATGAAAAACTGTTTTTT. It encodes CASSLAGAPNEKLFF.

The chain combines TRBV11-3 with TRBJ2-2, with D possibly matching TRBD1 (6 bases). Germline V gene sequence: CDR1 SGHNT, CDR2 YENEEA. Trimming removed 1 base from V and 5 bases from J, with 11 bases in between. CDR3 size: 15 residues. CDR3 nucleotides: TGTGCCAGCAGCTTAGTGACAGGCGGGACCGGGGAGCTGTTTTTT. It translates to CASSLVTGGTGELFF.

J is TRBJ2-7 and V is TRBV5-6, with unresolved D. The CDR3 extends over 14 amino acids. Germline V CDR1 and CDR2: SGHDT, YYEEEE. The V end was cut by 0 bases, the J end by 2 bases, with 9 bases between. CDR3 protein: CASSLEQRTYEQYF. CDR3 coding DNA: TGTGCCAGCAGCTTGGAACAGAGGACCTACGAGCAGTACTTC.

The chain carries TRBV15 and TRBJ2-7; no clear D gene. Per the germline V gene, CDR1 is LNHNV and CDR2 is YYDKDF (reference sequence). V gave up 3 bases and J gave up 2 bases, with 8 bases separating them. There are 13 residues in the CDR3. The CDR3 region is CATSRYGTYEQYF. In DNA form, the CDR3 reads TGTGCCACCAGCAGGTATGGGACCTACGAGCAGTACTTC. Supplemented by reference TRBV15 and TRBJ2-7, the full variable domain reads DAMVIQNPRYQVTQFGKPVTLSCSQTLNHNVMYWYQQKSSQAPKLLFHYYDKDFNNEADTPDNFQSRRPNTSFCFLDIRSPGLGDTAMYLCATSRYGTYEQYFGPGTRLTVT.

The chain has TRBV5-4 and TRBJ2-3; the D call may be TRBD1 or TRBD2 (5 bases each). CDR1 is SGHNT and CDR2 is YYREEE in the germline V gene (reference sequence). Trimming stripped 4 bases from V and 3 bases from J, with 12 bases between. This CDR3 comprises 14 residues. CDR3 residues: CASSLTGPTDTQYF. CDR3 coding DNA: TGTGCCAGCAGCCTAACGGGACCTACAGATACGCAGTATTTT.

The chain joins TRBV15 to TRBJ1-5; D remains unclear. The V end lost 3 bases, the J end lost 0 bases, and 9 bases lay between the germline ends. The CDR3 runs to 15 residues. The germline V gene encodes CDR1 LNHNV and CDR2 YYDKDF (reference sequence). The CDR3 DNA reads as TGTGCCACCAGCAGGGCACATGGTAGCAATCAGCCCCAGCATTTT. Translating it yields CATSRAHGSNQPQHF.

The rearrangement uses TRBV19 and TRBJ1-1, with D maybe TRBD1 (6 bases). Between the trimmed V and J ends, which lost 5 bases and 1 base, there was a span of 17 bases. The germline V gene encodes CDR1 LNHDA and CDR2 SQIVND (reference sequence). The CDR3 spans 16 residues. CDR3 in amino acids: CASSPFTQGKNTEAFF. CDR3 bases: TGTGCCAGTAGTCCTTTTACGCAGGGGAAGAACACTGAAGCTTTCTTT.

The chain has TRBV25-1 and TRBJ2-1, with unresolved D. The germline V gene encodes CDR1 MGHDK and CDR2 SYGVNS. The ends were cut back, 4 bases at V and 9 bases at J, with 16 bases in the middle. This CDR3 spans 14 amino acids. The CDR3 DNA follows: TGTGCCAGCAGTGGCCCGGAGTTATTGAGTGAGCAGTTCTTC. This sequence encodes CASSGPELLSEQFF.

In its sample, this clone was seen once. This chain links TRBV10-3 with TRBJ1-4, with TRBD1 matching 8 bases. V shed 3 bases and J 2 bases; nucleotides not matched to a gene: 5. This CDR3 region has 16 residues. Looked up from germline, CDR1 is ENHRY and CDR2 is SYGVKD. DNA of the CDR3: TGTGCCATCAGTGACAGACAGGGGAAGACTAATGAAAAACTGTTTTTT. Amino acid sequence: CAISDRQGKTNEKLFF.

The chain links TRBV28 to TRBJ2-3; D not certain. V lost 6 bases and J 8 bases, leaving 21 bases between the germline ends. Germline V gene lookup returns CDR1 MDHEN and CDR2 SYDVKM. The CDR3 consists of 15 residues. CDR3 loop: CASSDPKGASSTQYF. The DNA for the CDR3 is TGTGCCAGCAGCGACCCTAAGGGTGCTAGTAGTACGCAGTATTTT.

The chain recombines TRBV6-4 with TRBJ2-2; D gene unclear. CDR3 size: 14 residues. Trimming removed 6 bases at V and 5 bases at J, with 13 bases between. Per the germline V gene, CDR1 is MRHNA and CDR2 is SNTAGT. CDR3 region: CASSLELDTGELFF. CDR3 nucleotides: TGTGCCAGCAGCCTAGAGTTGGATACCGGGGAGCTGTTTTTT.

The genes are TRBV30 and TRBJ2-3; a weak D match, TRBD2 (5 bases). The CDR3 length is 14 residues. Trimming shortened V by 8 bases and J by 0 bases, and 15 bases separated the two germline ends. The germline CDR1 and CDR2 sequences are GTSNPN and SVGIG (reference sequence). CDR3 region: CASGAQLSTDTQYF. CDR3 coding DNA: TGTGCCAGCGGAGCGCAACTCAGCACAGATACGCAGTATTTT.

This clone was seen a single time. This chain joins TRBV14 and TRBJ2-1; TRBD1 matches at 8 bases. The germline V gene has CDR1 SGHDN and CDR2 FVKESK. CDR3 size: 14 residues. Unmatched junction bases numbered 7, after V lost 6 bases and J lost 6 bases. The CDR3 DNA reads TGTGCCAGCAGTTCCGGACAGGGTATCAATGAGCAGTTCTTC. The encoded protein is CASSSGQGINEQFF. The full variable domain, completed using reference TRBV14 and TRBJ2-1, is EAGVTQFPSHSVIEKGQTVTLRCDPISGHDNLYWYRRVMGKEIKFLLHFVKESKQDESGMPNNRFLAERTGGTYSTLKVQPAELEDSGVYFCASSSGQGINEQFFGPGTRLTVL.

In DNA form, the CDR3 reads TGTGCCAGCAGTTTACTTCTAGGGTTGAGGGAGACCCAGTACTTC. Its translation is CASSLLLGLRETQYF. The gene calls are TRBV28 and TRBJ2-5; D uncertain. V was clipped by 2 bases and J by 5 bases, with 15 bases between them. The CDR3 extends over 15 amino acids. Per the germline V gene, CDR1 is MDHEN and CDR2 is SYDVKM.

The chain joins TRBV10-3 to TRBJ1-2, with D possibly matching TRBD1 (5 bases). The CDR3 runs to 17 residues. Germline assignment: CDR1 ENHRY and CDR2 SYGVKD. V lost 2 bases, J lost 4 bases, and 20 bases lay in between. The CDR3 region has the DNA TGTGCCATCAGTGAGGGTACGGGGCTTACTCTAAGCTATGGCTACACCTTC. Its protein is CAISEGTGLTLSYGYTF.

The chain uses TRBV25-1 and TRBJ2-3, with TRBD1 as a possible D gene (6 bases). Germline assignment: CDR1 MGHDK and CDR2 SYGVNS. The V end lost 7 bases, the J end lost 1 base, and 9 bases lay between the germline ends. The length of the CDR3 is 13 residues. Here the CDR3 reads CASNYRGTDTQYF. CDR3 DNA sequence: TGTGCCAGCAACTACAGGGGCACAGATACGCAGTATTTT.